The source of this TCR beta chain is a study of cytomegalovirus exposure and HLA in healthy donors. The J segment lost 3 bases and the V segment lost 5 bases, leaving 4 bases of the junction unmatched. This CDR3 spans 14 amino acids. CDR1 and CDR2 from the germline V gene are SGHTA and FQGNSA. The donors (healthy individuals) were bone marrow donors. The PCR employed 60 Vbeta primers together with 13 Jbeta primers. TCRdb keeps only in-frame clones here, not all; method: immunoSEQ multiplex PCR. The top ten hold about 2.5% of the sample, which has about 170,000 clones, around 83% seen once. The specimen sequenced was PBMCs. The sequence came from a man younger than 40 in good health and CMV-seropositive. This chain uses TRBV7-2 with TRBJ1-5, with TRBD1 identical over 7 bases. The CDR3 reads CASSKDRFNQPQHF. CDR3 in DNA: TGTGCCAGCAGCAAGGACAGGTTCAATCAGCCCCAGCATTTT.